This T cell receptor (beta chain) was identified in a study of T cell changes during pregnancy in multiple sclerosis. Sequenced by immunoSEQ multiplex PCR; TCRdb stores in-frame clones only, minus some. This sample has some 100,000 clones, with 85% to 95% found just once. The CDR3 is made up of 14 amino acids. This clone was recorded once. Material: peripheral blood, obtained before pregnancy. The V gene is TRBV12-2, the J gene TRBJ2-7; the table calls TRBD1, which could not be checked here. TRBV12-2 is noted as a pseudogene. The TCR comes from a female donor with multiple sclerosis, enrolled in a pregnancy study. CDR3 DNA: TGTGCAAGTCGCCAAAGGGACAGGGGCAACGAGCAGTACTTC. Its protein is CASRQRDRGNEQYF.